This T cell receptor (beta chain) was recorded in a study of memory CD4+ T cells and cytomegalovirus serostatus. Here immunoSEQ multiplex PCR was the method, and the copy in TCRdb shows in-frame clones only, minus some. Here the sample spans around 53,000 clones, 65% to 85% being singletons. Single viable CD3+CD4+CD8-CD45RO+ cells were sorted as the memory CD4+ T cells. Sequencing used memory CD4+ T cells from blood. The origin of the receptors is an adult in good health and CMV-seropositive.

The chain carries TRBV11-1 and TRBJ2-2; tentatively, D is TRBD1 (6 bases). This CDR3 has 14 residues. Germline V gives CDR1 SGHAT, CDR2 FQDESV (reference sequence). V lost 6 bases, J lost 5 bases, and 13 bases lay in between. The CDR3 is CASRQDRRTGELFF. CDR3 in DNA: TGTGCCAGCAGACAGGACAGACGTACCGGGGAGCTGTTTTTT.